This T cell receptor (beta chain) was sequenced for a study of blood T cell repertoires in COVID-19. Study-level background: The United States, Italy and Spain were the sources of the acute and convalescent COVID-19 samples. T cells, B-cell-depleted T cells, or PBMCs provided the cDNA or gDNA that served as material.

In the original workflow: Estimation of nucleated cell counts relied on the amplification of reference gene primers. Sequencing used immunoSEQ multiplex PCR; TCRdb keeps in-frame clones, though not all of them. V, J and clone size were drawn from that table, and D and trimming were deduced from the DNA. The sample consists of approximately 280,000 clones, approximately 85% of them appearing once. The ends lost 1 base at V and 3 bases at J; junction bases unmatched: 6. The germline V gene has CDR1 SGHTA and CDR2 FQGNSA. The CDR3 runs 15 residues. The sequence was obtained from a man between 18 and 29 years old with active or convalescent COVID-19. The sequenced sample was peripheral blood. The chain recombines TRBV7-2 with TRBJ2-7, with 7 bases fitting TRBD2. The CDR3 is CASSLGGASGYEQYF. CDR3 DNA: TGTGCCAGCAGCTTAGGTGGGGCTAGCGGCTACGAGCAGTACTTC.